The source of this TCR beta chain is a study of cytomegalovirus exposure and HLA in healthy donors. The CDR3 spans 15 residues. The germline gives CDR1 SGHNT, CDR2 YENEEA. Trimming shortened V by 3 bases and J by 3 bases, and 11 bases separated the two germline ends. The PCR contained 60 Vbeta and 13 Jbeta primers. TCRdb's table, derived via immunoSEQ multiplex PCR, lists solely in-frame clones and lacks some. The sample includes around 180,000 clones, about 81% of them seen just once. This TCR was recovered from a man in his late teens or twenties in good health and CMV-seronegative. Sequenced sample: PBMCs. The V call is TRBV11-3, the J call TRBJ2-2; D is perhaps TRBD1 (6 bases). The CDR3: CASSFGGRYTGELFF. The CDR3 DNA reads as TGTGCCAGCAGCTTTGGGGGCCGGTACACCGGGGAGCTGTTTTTT. The whole variable domain, filled in from reference TRBV11-3 and TRBJ2-2, reads EAGVVQSPRYKIIEKKQPVAFWCNPISGHNTLYWYLQNLGQGPELLIRYENEEAVDDSQLPKDRFSAERLKGVDSTLKIQPAELGDSAVYLCASSFGGRYTGELFFGEGSRLTVL.